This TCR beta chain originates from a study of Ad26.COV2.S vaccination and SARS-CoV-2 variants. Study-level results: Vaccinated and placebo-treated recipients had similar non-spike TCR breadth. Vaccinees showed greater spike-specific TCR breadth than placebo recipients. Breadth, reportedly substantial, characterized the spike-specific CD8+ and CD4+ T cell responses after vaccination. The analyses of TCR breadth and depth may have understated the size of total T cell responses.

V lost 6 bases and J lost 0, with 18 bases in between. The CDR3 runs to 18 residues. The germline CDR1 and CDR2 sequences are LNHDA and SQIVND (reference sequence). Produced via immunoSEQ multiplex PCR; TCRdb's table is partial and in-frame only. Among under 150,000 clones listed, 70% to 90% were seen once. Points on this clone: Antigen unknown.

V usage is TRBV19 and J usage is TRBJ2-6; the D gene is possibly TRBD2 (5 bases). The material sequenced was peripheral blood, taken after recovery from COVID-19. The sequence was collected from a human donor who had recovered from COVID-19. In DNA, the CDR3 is TGTGCCAGTAGCAGAGACGGACTCCCCGGCTCTGGGGCCAACGTCCTGACTTTC. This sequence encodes CASSRDGLPGSGANVLTF.